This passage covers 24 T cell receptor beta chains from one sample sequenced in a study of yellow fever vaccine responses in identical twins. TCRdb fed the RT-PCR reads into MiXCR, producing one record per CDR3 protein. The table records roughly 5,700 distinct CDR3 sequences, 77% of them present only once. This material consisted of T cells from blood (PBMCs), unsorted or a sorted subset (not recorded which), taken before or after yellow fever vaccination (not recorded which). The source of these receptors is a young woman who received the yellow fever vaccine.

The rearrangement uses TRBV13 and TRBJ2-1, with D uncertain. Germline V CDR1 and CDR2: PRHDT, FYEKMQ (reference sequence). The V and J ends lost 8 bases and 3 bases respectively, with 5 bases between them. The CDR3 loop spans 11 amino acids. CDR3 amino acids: CASSDYNEQFF. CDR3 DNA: TGTGCCAGCTCCGACTACAATGAGCAGTTCTTC.

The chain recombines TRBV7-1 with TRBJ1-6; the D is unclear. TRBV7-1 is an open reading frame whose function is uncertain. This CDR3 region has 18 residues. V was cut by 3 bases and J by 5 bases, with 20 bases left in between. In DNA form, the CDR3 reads TGTGCCAGCAGCTCCTGGGCCACTAAGATCCTGGATAATTCACCCCTCCACTTT. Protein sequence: CASSSWATKILDNSPLHF.

For the CDR3, the DNA is TGTGCCAGCAGTTTCAACAGGGAGAATCAGCCCCAGCATTTT. This translates into CASSFNRENQPQHF. This chain links TRBV6-5 with TRBJ1-5, with a possible D match to TRBD1 (6 bases). The germline CDR1 and CDR2 sequences are MNHEY and SVGAGI. This CDR3 comprises 14 residues. Trimming removed 4 bases from V and 4 bases from J, with 11 bases in between.

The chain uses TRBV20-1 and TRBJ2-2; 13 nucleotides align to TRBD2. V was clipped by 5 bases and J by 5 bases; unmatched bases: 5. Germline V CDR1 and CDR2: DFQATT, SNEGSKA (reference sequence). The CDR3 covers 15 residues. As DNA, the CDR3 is TGCAGTGCTCGGACTAGCGGGAGAAGGACCGGGGAGCTGTTTTTT. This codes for CSARTSGRRTGELFF.

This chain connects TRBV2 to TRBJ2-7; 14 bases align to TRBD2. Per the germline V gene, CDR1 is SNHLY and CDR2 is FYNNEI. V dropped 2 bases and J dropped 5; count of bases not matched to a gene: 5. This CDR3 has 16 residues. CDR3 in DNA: TGTGCCAGCAGTGAAACGGGGACTAGCGGGAGCAACGAGCAGTACTTC. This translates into CASSETGTSGSNEQYF. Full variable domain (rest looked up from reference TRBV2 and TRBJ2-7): EPEVTQTPSHQVTQMGQEVILRCVPISNHLYFYWYRQILGQKVEFLVSFYNNEISEKSEIFDDQFSVERPDGSNFTLKIRSTKLEDSAMYFCASSETGTSGSNEQYFGPGTRLTVT.

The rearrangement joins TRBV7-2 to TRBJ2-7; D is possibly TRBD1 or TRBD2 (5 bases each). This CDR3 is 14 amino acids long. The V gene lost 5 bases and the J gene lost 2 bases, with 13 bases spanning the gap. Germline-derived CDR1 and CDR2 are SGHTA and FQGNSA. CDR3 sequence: CASSQARGAYEQYF. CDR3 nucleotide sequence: TGTGCCAGCAGCCAGGCGAGGGGCGCCTACGAGCAGTACTTC.

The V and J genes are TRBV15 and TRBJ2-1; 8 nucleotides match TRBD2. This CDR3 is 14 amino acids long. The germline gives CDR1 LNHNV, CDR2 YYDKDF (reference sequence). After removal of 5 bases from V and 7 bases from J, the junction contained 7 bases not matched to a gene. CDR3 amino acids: CATSGGTRWNEQFF. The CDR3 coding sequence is TGTGCCACCAGCGGGGGGACTAGGTGGAATGAGCAGTTCTTC. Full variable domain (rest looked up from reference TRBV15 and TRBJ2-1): DAMVIQNPRYQVTQFGKPVTLSCSQTLNHNVMYWYQQKSSQAPKLLFHYYDKDFNNEADTPDNFQSRRPNTSFCFLDIRSPGLGDTAMYLCATSGGTRWNEQFFGPGTRLTVL.

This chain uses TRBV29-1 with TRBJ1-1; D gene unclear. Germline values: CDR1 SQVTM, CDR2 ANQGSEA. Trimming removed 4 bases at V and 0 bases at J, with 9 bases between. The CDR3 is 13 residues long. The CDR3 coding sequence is TGCAGCGTTGTTCAACGGCTGAACACTGAAGCTTTCTTT. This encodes CSVVQRLNTEAFF.

The DNA of the CDR3 is TGTGCCAGTAGTCCAGGACAGCTTCTCTTGTTTGGCTACACCTTC. Amino acid sequence: CASSPGQLLLFGYTF. The chain combines TRBV19 with TRBJ1-2, with a tentative D call TRBD1 (6 bases). Germline V gene sequence: CDR1 LNHDA, CDR2 SQIVND (reference sequence). V was clipped by 5 bases and J by 7 bases, with 20 bases between them. The CDR3 contains 15 residues.

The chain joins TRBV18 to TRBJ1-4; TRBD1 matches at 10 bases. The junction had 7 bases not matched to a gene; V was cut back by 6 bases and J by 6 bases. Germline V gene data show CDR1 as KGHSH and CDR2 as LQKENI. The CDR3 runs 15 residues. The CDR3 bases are TGTGCCAGCTCGCATGACAGGGGGCCGGATGAAAAACTGTTTTTT. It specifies CASSHDRGPDEKLFF.

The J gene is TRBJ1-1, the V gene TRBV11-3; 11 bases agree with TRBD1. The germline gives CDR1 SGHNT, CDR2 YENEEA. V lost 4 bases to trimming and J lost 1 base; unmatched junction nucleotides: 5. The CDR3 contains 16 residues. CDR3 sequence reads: CASSSGQGVANTEAFF. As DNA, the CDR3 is TGTGCCAGCAGCTCGGGACAGGGGGTTGCGAACACTGAAGCTTTCTTT.

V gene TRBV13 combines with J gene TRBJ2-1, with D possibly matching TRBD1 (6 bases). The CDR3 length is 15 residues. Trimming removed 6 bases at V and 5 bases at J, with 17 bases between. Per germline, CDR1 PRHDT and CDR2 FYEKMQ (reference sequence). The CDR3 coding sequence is TGTGCCAGCAGACAACTCCGGACAGCCGACAATGAGCAGTTCTTC. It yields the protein CASRQLRTADNEQFF. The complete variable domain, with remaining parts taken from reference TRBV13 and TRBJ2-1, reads AAGVIQSPRHLIKEKRETATLKCYPIPRHDTVYWYQQGPGQDPQFLISFYEKMQSDKGSIPDRFSAQQFSDYHSELNMSSLELGDSALYFCASRQLRTADNEQFFGPGTRLTVL.

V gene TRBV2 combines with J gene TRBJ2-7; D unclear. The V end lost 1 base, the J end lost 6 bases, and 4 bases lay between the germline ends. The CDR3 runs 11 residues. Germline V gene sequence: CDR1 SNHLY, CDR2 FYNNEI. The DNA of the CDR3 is TGTGCCAGCAGTGAAGAGGGCGAGCAGTACGTC. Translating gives CASSEEGEQYV.

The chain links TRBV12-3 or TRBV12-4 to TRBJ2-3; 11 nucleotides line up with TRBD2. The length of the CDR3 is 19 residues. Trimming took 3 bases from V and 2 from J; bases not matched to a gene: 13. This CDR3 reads CASSFLYAMGLADTDTQYF. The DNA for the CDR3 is TGTGCCAGCAGTTTTCTTTATGCGATGGGACTAGCGGACACAGATACGCAGTATTTT.

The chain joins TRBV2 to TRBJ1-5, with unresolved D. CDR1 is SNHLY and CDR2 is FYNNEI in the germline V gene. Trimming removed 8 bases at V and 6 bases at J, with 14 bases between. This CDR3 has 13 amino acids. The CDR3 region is CASGEGQGQPQHF. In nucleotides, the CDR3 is TGTGCCAGCGGCGAAGGGCAAGGTCAGCCCCAGCATTTT.

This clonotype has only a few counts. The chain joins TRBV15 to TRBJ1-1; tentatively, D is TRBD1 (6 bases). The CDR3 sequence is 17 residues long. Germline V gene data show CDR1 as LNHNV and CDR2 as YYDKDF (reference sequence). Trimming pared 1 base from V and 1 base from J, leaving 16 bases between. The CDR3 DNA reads TGTGCCACCAGCAGAGTCTGGGGGGGCCAGGGGAACACTGAAGCTTTCTTT. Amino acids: CATSRVWGGQGNTEAFF.

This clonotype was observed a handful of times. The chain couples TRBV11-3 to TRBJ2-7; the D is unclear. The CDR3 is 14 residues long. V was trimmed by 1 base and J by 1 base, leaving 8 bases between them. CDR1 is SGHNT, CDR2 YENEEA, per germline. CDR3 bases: TGTGCCAGCAGCTTAGTACAGTTATCCTACGAGCAGTACTTC. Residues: CASSLVQLSYEQYF.

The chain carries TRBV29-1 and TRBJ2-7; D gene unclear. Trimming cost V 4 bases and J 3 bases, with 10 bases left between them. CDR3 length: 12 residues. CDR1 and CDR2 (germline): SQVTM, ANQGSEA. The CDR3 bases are TGCAGCGTTGTACAAACAAACTACGAGCAGTACTTC. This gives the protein CSVVQTNYEQYF.

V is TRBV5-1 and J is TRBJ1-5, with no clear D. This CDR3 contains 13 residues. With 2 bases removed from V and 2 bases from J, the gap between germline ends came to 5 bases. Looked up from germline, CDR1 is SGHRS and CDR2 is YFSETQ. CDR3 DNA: TGCGCCAGCAGCTTTGGGGGCAATCAGCCCCAGCATTTT. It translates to CASSFGGNQPQHF.

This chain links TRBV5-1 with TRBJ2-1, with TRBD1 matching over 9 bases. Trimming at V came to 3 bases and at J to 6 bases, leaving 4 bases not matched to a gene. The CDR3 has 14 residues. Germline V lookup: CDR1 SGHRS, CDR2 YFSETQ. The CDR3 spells CASSSSGQGNEQFF. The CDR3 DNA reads TGCGCCAGCAGCTCCTCGGGACAGGGCAATGAGCAGTTCTTC.

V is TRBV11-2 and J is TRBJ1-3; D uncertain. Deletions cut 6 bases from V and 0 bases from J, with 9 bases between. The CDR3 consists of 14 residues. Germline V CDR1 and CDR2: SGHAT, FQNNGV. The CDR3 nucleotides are TGTGCCAGCAGGGAAGCTCACTCTGGAAACACCATATATTTT. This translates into CASREAHSGNTIYF.

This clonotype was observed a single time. This CDR3 reads CATSRGPGTGGTGEQFF. The DNA of the CDR3 is TGTGCCACCAGCAGGGGACCTGGGACAGGGGGTACGGGTGAGCAGTTCTTC. The rearrangement joins TRBV15 to TRBJ2-1, with 11 bases lining up with TRBD1. Germline V gene sequence: CDR1 LNHNV, CDR2 YYDKDF (reference sequence). V gave up 3 bases and J gave up 9 bases; unmatched junction bases: 13. The CDR3 totals 17 residues.

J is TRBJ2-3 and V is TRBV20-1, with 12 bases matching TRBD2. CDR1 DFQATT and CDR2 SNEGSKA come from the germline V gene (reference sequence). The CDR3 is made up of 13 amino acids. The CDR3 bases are TGCAGCAGGCTAGCGGGGGGGCCAGATACGCAGTATTTT. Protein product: CSRLAGGPDTQYF.

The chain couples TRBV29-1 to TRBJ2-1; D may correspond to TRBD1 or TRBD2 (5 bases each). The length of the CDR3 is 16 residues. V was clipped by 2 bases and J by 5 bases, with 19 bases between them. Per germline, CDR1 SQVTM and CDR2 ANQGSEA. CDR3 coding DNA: TGCAGCGTTGAAAGTGTCGAAGTCGGGACCCACAATGAGCAGTTCTTC. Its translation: CSVESVEVGTHNEQFF.